This T cell receptor (beta chain) was sequenced for a study of T cell responses to AZD1222 COVID-19 vaccine. Sequencing used immunoSEQ multiplex PCR; TCRdb keeps in-frame clones, though not all of them. Among some 130,000 clones listed, around 90% were seen once. The CDR3 contains 15 residues. The germline CDR1 and CDR2 sequences are MNHEY and SVGAGI. Trimming shortened V by 7 bases and J by 2 bases, and 12 bases separated the two germline ends. The chain uses TRBV6-5 and TRBJ1-6; D call uncertain. The source is an adult in good health. Sequencing used peripheral blood, obtained on day 0 of AZD1222 vaccination. CDR3 region: CASKRGVTYNSPLHF. CDR3 in DNA: TGTGCCAGCAAACGGGGTGTCACCTATAATTCACCCCTCCACTTT.